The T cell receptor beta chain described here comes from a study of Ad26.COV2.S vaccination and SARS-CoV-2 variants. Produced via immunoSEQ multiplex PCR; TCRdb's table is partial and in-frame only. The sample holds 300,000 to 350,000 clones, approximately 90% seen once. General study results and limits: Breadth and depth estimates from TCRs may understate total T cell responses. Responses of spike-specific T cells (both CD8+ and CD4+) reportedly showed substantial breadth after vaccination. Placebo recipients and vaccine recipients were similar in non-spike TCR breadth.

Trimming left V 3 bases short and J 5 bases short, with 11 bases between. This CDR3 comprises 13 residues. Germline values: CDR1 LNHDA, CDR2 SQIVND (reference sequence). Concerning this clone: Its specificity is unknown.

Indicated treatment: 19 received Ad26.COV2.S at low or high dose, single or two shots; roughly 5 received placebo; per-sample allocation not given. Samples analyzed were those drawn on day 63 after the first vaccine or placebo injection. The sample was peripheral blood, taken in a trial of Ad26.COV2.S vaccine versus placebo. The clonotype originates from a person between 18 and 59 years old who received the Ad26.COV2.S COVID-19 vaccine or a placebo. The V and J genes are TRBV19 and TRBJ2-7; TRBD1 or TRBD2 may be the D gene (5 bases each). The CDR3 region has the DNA TGTGCCAGTAGTATTGGGACCTCACACGAGCAGTACTTC. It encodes CASSIGTSHEQYF.